This T cell receptor beta chain is from a study of blood T cell repertoires in COVID-19. Background on the study: Sources were T cells, B-cell-depleted T cells, or PBMCs; the material itself was cDNA or gDNA.

Trimming shortened V by 7 bases and J by 2 bases, and 18 bases separated the two germline ends. The CDR3 runs to 15 residues. The germline V gene has CDR1 LNHDA and CDR2 SQIVND (reference sequence). Everyone who took part was 18 to 89 years old, and they came from 20 to 25 US areas. This clone was seen a single time. Sequencing used immunoSEQ multiplex PCR; TCRdb keeps in-frame clones, though not all of them. The table shows under 400,000 clones, with around 86% occurring only once. The sample taken for sequencing was PBMCs or T cells enriched from blood (not recorded which). The V gene is TRBV19, the J gene TRBJ2-7, with a possible D match to TRBD2 (6 bases). The clonotype comes from a woman aged 40 to 50 with acute COVID-19. CDR3 sequence reads: CASNKDGGRTYEQYF. The DNA of the CDR3 is TGTGCCAGTAACAAGGACGGGGGTAGGACCTACGAGCAGTACTTC.